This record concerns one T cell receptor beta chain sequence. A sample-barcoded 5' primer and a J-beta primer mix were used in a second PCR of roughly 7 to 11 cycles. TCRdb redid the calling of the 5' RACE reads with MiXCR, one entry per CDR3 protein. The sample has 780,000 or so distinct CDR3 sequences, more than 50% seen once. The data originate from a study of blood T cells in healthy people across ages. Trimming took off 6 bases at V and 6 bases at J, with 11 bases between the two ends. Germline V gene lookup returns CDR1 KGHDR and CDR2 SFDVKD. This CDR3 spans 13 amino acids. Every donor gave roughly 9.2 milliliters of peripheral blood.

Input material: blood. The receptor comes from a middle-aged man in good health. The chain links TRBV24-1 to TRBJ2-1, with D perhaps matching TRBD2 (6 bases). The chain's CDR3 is CATSRLGGNEQFF. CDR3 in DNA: TGTGCCACCAGTCGCCTGGGGGGCAATGAGCAGTTCTTC.